Below are 3 T cell receptor beta chains sequenced from a single sample in a study of cytomegalovirus exposure and HLA in healthy donors. PCR was performed using 60 Vbeta and 13 Jbeta primers. The method was immunoSEQ multiplex PCR; TCRdb's version includes in-frame clones alone and lacks a portion of them. Among 65,000 to 70,000 clones, roughly nine tenths were seen once, and the ten largest hold 9.5% to 13%. Sequenced: PBMCs. These receptors all come from a woman in her 30s in good health and CMV-seropositive.

This clone turned up a few times. The chain is built from TRBV27 and TRBJ2-5; 12 nucleotides match TRBD2. With V trimmed by 2 bases and J by 11 bases, 6 bases remained unmatched. The length of the CDR3 is 14 residues. Looked up from germline, CDR1 is MNHEY and CDR2 is SMNVEV (reference sequence). The CDR3 nucleotides read TGTGCCAGCAGTTTACTAGCGGGAGGGAGGGAGCAGTACTTC. Translation: CASSLLAGGREQYF.

J is TRBJ2-7 and V is TRBV5-4; 9 bases align to TRBD1. J gave up 2 bases and V 0 bases, and 3 bases lay outside the gene matches. The CDR3 totals 15 residues. Germline loops: CDR1 SGHNT, CDR2 YYREEE (reference sequence). CDR3 sequence reads: CASSLAWDRAYEQYF. The CDR3 DNA is TGTGCCAGCAGCTTGGCATGGGACAGGGCCTACGAGCAGTACTTC. The whole variable domain, filled in from reference TRBV5-4 and TRBJ2-7, reads ETGVTQSPTHLIKTRGQQVTLRCSSQSGHNTVSWYQQALGQGPQFIFQYYREEENGRGNFPPRFSGLQFPNYSSELNVNALELDDSALYLCASSLAWDRAYEQYFGPGTRLTVT.

In its sample, this clone was seen a few times. The rearrangement links TRBV5-4 to TRBJ2-1; 7 bases are shared with TRBD2. Germline CDR1 reads SGHNT; CDR2 reads YYREEE (reference sequence). This CDR3 spans 12 amino acids. The V gene end was trimmed by 7 bases and the J gene end by 6 bases; junction bases not matched to a gene: 4. Here the CDR3 DNA reads TGTGCCAGCCGGGCGGGAGCCAATGAGCAGTTCTTC. As protein: CASRAGANEQFF. Full variable domain (outside the CDR3, taken from reference TRBV5-4 and TRBJ2-1): ETGVTQSPTHLIKTRGQQVTLRCSSQSGHNTVSWYQQALGQGPQFIFQYYREEENGRGNFPPRFSGLQFPNYSSELNVNALELDDSALYLCASRAGANEQFFGPGTRLTVL.